This T cell receptor (beta chain) stems from a study of blood T cell repertoires in COVID-19. The wider study: PBMCs, B-cell-depleted T cells, or T cells were the source of the cDNA or gDNA that made up the material.

Profiling relied on immunoSEQ multiplex PCR, and the TCRdb table lists in-frame clones only, not all of them. The sample lists roughly 85,000 clones; 86% were seen once. This CDR3 spans 15 amino acids. The V segment lost 0 bases and the J segment 1 base; nucleotides outside the gene matches: 0. Per the germline V gene, CDR1 is MGHRA and CDR2 is YSYEKL. The TCR originated in a man aged 50-60 years with active or convalescent COVID-19. The sequencing input was peripheral blood. This sequence joins TRBV4-1 and TRBJ2-3; TRBD2 agrees at 8 bases. DNA of the CDR3: TGCGCCAGCAGCCAAGATAGCGGGGGCACAGATACGCAGTATTTT. Residues: CASSQDSGGTDTQYF.